The clone carrying this T cell receptor beta chain has more than one count but fewer than ten. This entry is derived from a study of T cells after yellow fever vaccination. Study-wide background: It was SMART-Seq v4 Ultra Low Input that prepared the fractions with low cell numbers.

Study-level points and caveats: FACS-sorted repertoires could harbor abundant contaminating bulk-population clonotypes. A faster peak, day 5 versus 15, was reached by the weaker secondary response.

This CDR3 spans 14 amino acids. Trimming took off 3 bases at V and 8 bases at J, with 14 bases between the two ends. Germline V gives CDR1 MNHEY, CDR2 SVGAGI. It was through 5'RACE template switching that TCR cDNA was made, with a universal primer site and UMIs added. Each CDR3 protein gets one entry after TCRdb re-called the 5' RACE reads with MiXCR. Of more than 65,000 distinct CDR3 sequences listed, 13% are singletons. V and J are TRBV6-5 and TRBJ2-4; TRBD2 is a possible D gene (6 bases). Sequences were derived from CD8+ T cells not binding an NS4B(214-222) dextramer, sorted from PBMCs, sampled less than 25 days after the first yellow fever vaccination. The sequence was obtained from a man between 18 and 29 years old who received the YFV17D yellow fever vaccine. The CDR3 sequence is CASSYLGPGDIQYF. For the CDR3, the DNA is TGTGCCAGCAGTTATCTTGGCCCGGGGGACATTCAGTACTTC.